The sequence of this TCR beta chain was determined in a study of blood T cell repertoires in COVID-19. The CDR3 is 17 amino acids. Germline lookup yields CDR1 SGHDN and CDR2 FVKESK. The V segment lost 0 bases and the J segment 4 bases; nucleotides outside the gene matches: 8. Only in-frame clones appear in the TCRdb table, and some are missing; sequencing was by immunoSEQ multiplex PCR. This sample has roughly 210,000 clones, with 88% found just once. Sequencing used peripheral blood. The chain couples TRBV14 to TRBJ1-4, with TRBD1 matching 7 bases. The clonotype originates from a man aged 65-85 years with acute or convalescent COVID-19. The CDR3 DNA reads as TGTGCCAGCAGCCAAGAAATGATGGGACAGAATAATGAAAAACTGTTTTTT. The encoded protein is CASSQEMMGQNNEKLFF.